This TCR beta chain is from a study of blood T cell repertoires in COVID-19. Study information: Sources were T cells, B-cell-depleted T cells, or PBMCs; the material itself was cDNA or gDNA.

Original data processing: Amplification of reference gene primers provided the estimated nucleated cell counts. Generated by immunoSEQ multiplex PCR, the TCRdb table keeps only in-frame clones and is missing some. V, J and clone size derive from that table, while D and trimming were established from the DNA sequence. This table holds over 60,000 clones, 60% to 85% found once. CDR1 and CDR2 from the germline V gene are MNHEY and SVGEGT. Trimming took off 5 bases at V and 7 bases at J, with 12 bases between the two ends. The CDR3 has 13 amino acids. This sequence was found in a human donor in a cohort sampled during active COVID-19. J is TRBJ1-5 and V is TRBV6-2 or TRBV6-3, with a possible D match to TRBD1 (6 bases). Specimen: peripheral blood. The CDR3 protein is CASSQDSRQPQHF. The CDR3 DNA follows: TGTGCCAGCAGTCAGGACAGCCGACAGCCCCAGCATTTT.